What follows are 13 T cell receptor beta chains derived from one specimen sequenced in a study of blood T cell repertoires in COVID-19. This table comes from immunoSEQ multiplex PCR, and its TCRdb copy is limited to in-frame clones, with some not included. The repertoire holds 80,000 to 95,000 clones, with roughly 80% as singletons. Sequenced input: peripheral blood. These receptors were taken from an elderly woman with active or convalescent COVID-19.

The rearrangement links TRBV11-3 to TRBJ1-1, with D perhaps matching TRBD1 (6 bases). Deletions cut 6 bases from V and 4 bases from J, with 12 bases between. This CDR3 is 13 amino acids long. Germline V lookup: CDR1 SGHNT, CDR2 YENEEA. The CDR3 nucleotides are TGTGCCAGCAGTACAGGGATAAGCACTGAAGCTTTCTTT. This sequence encodes CASSTGISTEAFF.

The chain carries TRBV20-1 and TRBJ2-7; no clear D gene. This CDR3 contains 11 residues. CDR1 is DFQATT, CDR2 SNEGSKA, per germline (reference sequence). V gave up 8 bases and J gave up 4 bases, with 12 bases separating them. The CDR3 loop is CSSRRGYEQYF. The CDR3 nucleotides read TGCAGTTCAAGGCGAGGATACGAGCAGTACTTC.

The gene calls are TRBV9 and TRBJ2-3; 11 nucleotides line up with TRBD2. The CDR3 runs 21 residues. CDR1 and CDR2 (germline): SGDLS, YYNGEE. The V segment lost 6 bases and the J segment 3 bases; nucleotides outside the gene matches: 24. Here the CDR3 reads CASKHYLSGRARVLRTDTQYF. DNA for the CDR3: TGTGCCAGCAAACACTACCTTAGCGGGAGGGCCCGCGTTCTTAGGACAGATACGCAGTATTTT.

The chain employs TRBV2 and TRBJ2-1, with 11 bases that match TRBD1. Germline loops: CDR1 SNHLY, CDR2 FYNNEI. This CDR3 comprises 15 residues. Unmatched junction bases numbered 6, after V lost 5 bases and J lost 6 bases. CDR3 loop: CASSRDRGASNEQFF. The CDR3 region has the DNA TGTGCCAGCAGTCGGGACAGGGGGGCCAGCAATGAGCAGTTCTTC.

The J gene is TRBJ2-5, the V gene TRBV6-2 or TRBV6-3, with 10 positions matching TRBD2. V lost 5 bases to trimming and J lost 3 bases; unmatched junction nucleotides: 15. This CDR3 has 18 amino acids. Germline V lookup: CDR1 MNHEY, CDR2 SVGEGT. In DNA form, the CDR3 reads TGTGCCAGCAGTCCGACACCAACGCCCGGGACTAGCGAAGAGACCCAGTACTTC. Translation: CASSPTPTPGTSEETQYF.

The genes are TRBV18 and TRBJ1-1; D gene ambiguous. CDR1 is KGHSH and CDR2 is LQKENI in the germline V gene. V was pared by 6 bases and J by 3 bases, with 14 bases between. The CDR3 covers 14 residues. The chain's CDR3 is CASSSLSRDTEAFF. The CDR3 nucleotides are TGTGCCAGCTCGTCGCTGTCACGGGACACTGAAGCTTTCTTT.

The rearrangement uses TRBV30 and TRBJ1-1; D is unresolved. There are 13 residues in the CDR3. In germline, CDR1 is GTSNPN, CDR2 SVGIG (reference sequence). Trimming left V 1 base short and J 1 base short, with 7 bases between. The CDR3 DNA follows: TGTGCCTGGAGTGGGCAGTCGAACACTGAAGCTTTCTTT. It codes for CAWSGQSNTEAFF.

The gene calls are TRBV5-1 and TRBJ2-2, with 10 bases identical to TRBD2. Trimming cost V 2 bases and J 4 bases; bases outside gene matches: 5. This CDR3 contains 16 residues. Germline V gives CDR1 SGHRS, CDR2 YFSETQ. CDR3 in DNA: TGCGCCAGCAGCTTTAGCGGGAGGCAGGGCACCGGGGAGCTGTTTTTT. Residues: CASSFSGRQGTGELFF.

CDR3 sequence: CASSITEERNQPQHF. CDR3 DNA sequence: TGTGCCAGTAGTATAACTGAGGAACGGAATCAGCCCCAGCATTTT. The chain combines TRBV19 with TRBJ1-5; unclear D gene. The CDR3 covers 15 residues. V gave up 2 bases and J gave up 4 bases, with 12 bases separating them. Germline CDR1 and CDR2: LNHDA and SQIVND (reference sequence).

The chain employs TRBV5-4 and TRBJ2-5; 14 bases agree with TRBD2. The CDR3 loop spans 15 amino acids. V lost 3 bases, J lost 5 bases, and 3 bases stayed unmatched. CDR1 and CDR2 from the germline V gene are SGHNT and YYREEE (reference sequence). The CDR3 loop is CASSSTSGRGETQYF. The CDR3 DNA reads TGTGCCAGCAGCTCGACTAGCGGGAGGGGGGAGACCCAGTACTTC.

This clone was seen a handful of times. This rearrangement joins TRBV27 to TRBJ2-7, with D uncertain. This CDR3 comprises 14 residues. Germline lookup yields CDR1 MNHEY and CDR2 SMNVEV (reference sequence). Trimming took off 4 bases at V and 0 bases at J, with 10 bases between the two ends. The CDR3: CASSYSGSSYEQYF. In DNA form, the CDR3 reads TGTGCCAGCAGTTATTCCGGGTCCTCCTACGAGCAGTACTTC.

This chain connects TRBV28 to TRBJ2-1; 7 nucleotides align to TRBD1. CDR1 is MDHEN and CDR2 is SYDVKM in the germline V gene. The J segment lost 6 bases and the V segment lost 7 bases, leaving 15 bases of the junction unmatched. The CDR3 has 16 amino acids. Here the CDR3 reads CASKGLTQGVINEQFF. DNA for the CDR3: TGTGCCAGCAAGGGGTTAACGCAGGGGGTGATCAATGAGCAGTTCTTC.

V and J are TRBV7-2 and TRBJ1-1; D gene uncertain. Germline CDR1 SGHTA, CDR2 FQGNSA. V lost 2 bases to trimming and J lost 2 bases, with 6 bases between them. The CDR3 runs 13 residues. This CDR3 is CASSLQANTEAFF. CDR3 bases: TGTGCCAGCAGCTTACAGGCCAACACTGAAGCTTTCTTT.